These T cell receptor beta chains were read from a single sample in a study of spatial heterogeneity in lung cancer. TCRdb re-called the 5' RACE reads with MiXCR, one entry per CDR3 protein. Of around 25,000 distinct CDR3 sequences listed, 8% to 10% are singletons. This specimen was PBMCs, taken at follow-up. The receptors stem from a male donor with early-stage non-small cell lung cancer. CDR3s leave out the opening cysteine and the closing phenylalanine or tryptophan. Each record gives: V gene, CDR3 protein.

TRBV5-1,ASSLGAENYGYT
TRBV20-1,SARRGENTIY
TRBV20-1,SASGTGGYGYT
TRBV7-2,ASSLERRGPGTQY
TRBV7-2,ASSDRDRGRLYEQY
TRBV9,ASSVAGDSFYMVAF
TRBV28,ASSSGQGHQPQH
TRBV4-3,ASSRGYGVNYGYT
TRBV5-6,ASSLVGDRGYEQY
TRBV7-2,ASSTTGGNEQY
TRBV3-1,AWGDTQY
TRBV28,ASNLNGGGSY
TRBV28,ASSFRGRGSEQY
TRBV11-3,ASSAGGNTQY
TRBV3-1,ASSPTTGGFYNEQF
TRBV28,ASSSDGAQH
TRBV7-2,ASSPRGRGPDTQY
TRBV28,ASSLPDTDTQY
TRBV15,ATSRDLGDNYEQY
TRBV20-1,SADNSGNTIY
TRBV28,ASSLLLNYRGGYGYT
TRBV11-2,ASSFTPGTADTQY
TRBV15,ATSREGTPYNEQF
TRBV4-3,ASSQGDSSGNTIY
TRBV20-1,SARDLAGGDRNQPQH
TRBV13,ASSLGNRENTEAF
TRBV5-1,ASSPEGGRAEKLF
TRBV7-8,ASSSRLAGAAIFQETQY
TRBV5-5,ASSSAGTETYEQY